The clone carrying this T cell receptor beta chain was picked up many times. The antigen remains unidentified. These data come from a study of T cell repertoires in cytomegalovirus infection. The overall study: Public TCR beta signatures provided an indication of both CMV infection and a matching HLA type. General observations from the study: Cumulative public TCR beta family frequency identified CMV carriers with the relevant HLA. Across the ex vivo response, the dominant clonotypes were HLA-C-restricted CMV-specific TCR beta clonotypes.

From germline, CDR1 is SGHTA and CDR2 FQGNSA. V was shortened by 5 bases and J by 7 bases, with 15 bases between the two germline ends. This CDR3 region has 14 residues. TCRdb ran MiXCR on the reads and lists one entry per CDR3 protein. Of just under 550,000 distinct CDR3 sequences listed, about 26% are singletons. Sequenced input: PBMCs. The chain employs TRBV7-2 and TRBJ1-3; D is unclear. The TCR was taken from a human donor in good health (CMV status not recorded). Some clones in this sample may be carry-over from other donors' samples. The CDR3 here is CASSLWGGENTIYF. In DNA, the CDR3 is TGTGCCAGCAGCCTCTGGGGAGGAGAGAACACCATATATTTT. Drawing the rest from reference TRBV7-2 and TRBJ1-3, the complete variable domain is GAGVSQSPSNKVTEKGKDVELRCDPISGHTALYWYRQSLGQGLEFLIYFQGNSAPDKSGLPSDRFSAERTGGSVSTLTIQRTQQEDSAVYLCASSLWGGENTIYFGEGSWLTVV.